Each of the 11 T cell receptor beta chains below was sequenced from the same sample in a study of vaccination and CD4 T cells after COVID-19. Treatment noted: roughly 10-day PBMC culture with coronavirus spike peptide pools or control peptides (ViraFEST assay). No antigens are known for them. Sequencing of cultured CD4+ T cell DNA used the Oncomine TCR Beta short-read assay. TCRdb redid the calling of the PCR reads with MiXCR, one entry per CDR3 protein. The sample contains around 9,300 distinct CDR3 sequences, 30% to 40% of which appear only once. Material: CD4+ T cells from blood, cultured in vitro. The receptors stem from a human donor who had recovered from COVID-19.

This clonotype has more than one count but fewer than ten. This chain links TRBV6-1 with TRBJ2-3; weak D call: TRBD2 (6 bases). The CDR3 totals 16 residues. Germline-derived CDR1 and CDR2 are MNHNS and SASEGT. V lost 10 bases to trimming and J lost 3 bases, with 23 bases between them. The CDR3 protein is CATRPRAGRSTDTQYF. CDR3 nucleotides: TGTGCCACCCGCCCCAGGGCGGGGAGAAGTACAGATACGCAGTATTTT.

This sequence joins TRBV3-1 and TRBJ1-2; weak D call: TRBD1 (6 bases). In germline, CDR1 is LGHDT, CDR2 YNNKEL (reference sequence). The V end was cut by 1 base, the J end by 0 bases, with 6 bases between. CDR3 length: 14 residues. This chain's CDR3 is CASSQGDTNYGYTF. The CDR3 DNA reads as TGTGCCAGCAGCCAAGGGGACACTAACTATGGCTACACCTTC.

The gene calls are TRBV5-1 and TRBJ2-1; D may be TRBD2 (7 bases). V lost 0 bases, J lost 3 bases, and 10 bases lay in between. The CDR3 totals 15 residues. Germline CDR1 reads SGHRS; CDR2 reads YFSETQ. In DNA form, the CDR3 reads TGCGCCAGCAGCTTGGGCGGGGGCCTCTACAATGAGCAGTTCTTC. Amino acid sequence: CASSLGGGLYNEQFF.

The J gene is TRBJ1-1, the V gene TRBV5-4; 8 bases align to TRBD1. Germline V CDR1 and CDR2: SGHNT, YYREEE (reference sequence). The CDR3 covers 14 residues. Trimming at V came to 4 bases and at J to 4 bases, leaving 6 bases not matched to a gene. The CDR3 region is CASSLGTGGTEAFF. CDR3 nucleotide sequence: TGTGCCAGCAGCCTCGGGACAGGAGGCACTGAAGCTTTCTTT.

This clonotype showed up just a few times. J is TRBJ1-2 and V is TRBV19; 8 nucleotides agree with TRBD1. Germline values: CDR1 LNHDA, CDR2 SQIVND (reference sequence). J was trimmed by 4 bases and V by 2 bases; bases with no gene match: 6. The CDR3 contains 15 residues. The CDR3 protein is CASSIMGQEFYGYTF. CDR3 DNA sequence: TGTGCCAGTAGTATAATGGGACAGGAGTTCTATGGCTACACCTTC.

This rearrangement joins TRBV11-2 to TRBJ1-1; the D gene is possibly TRBD1 (5 bases). Germline assignment: CDR1 SGHAT and CDR2 FQNNGV. V dropped 5 bases and J dropped 1 base, with 11 bases sitting between them. The CDR3 length is 14 residues. The DNA of the CDR3 is TGTGCCAGCAGCAGGGGCCTCGGGAACACTGAAGCTTTCTTT. Translation: CASSRGLGNTEAFF.

This clonotype occurred a few times. The chain recombines TRBV5-4 with TRBJ1-3; D perhaps matches TRBD1 (6 bases). Germline V gene sequence: CDR1 SGHNT, CDR2 YYREEE (reference sequence). Trimming took 4 bases from V and 2 from J, leaving 13 bases between them. The CDR3 runs to 15 residues. For the CDR3, the DNA is TGTGCCAGCAGCCTGGTAGGGGGTCCTGGAAACACCATATATTTT. This gives the protein CASSLVGGPGNTIYF.

This clonotype occurred a few times. V gene TRBV20-1 combines with J gene TRBJ2-1; the match to TRBD2 covers 10 bases. This CDR3 spans 11 amino acids. Looked up from germline, CDR1 is DFQATT and CDR2 is SNEGSKA (reference sequence). CDR3 loop: CSTLAGDEQFF. The CDR3 DNA is TGCAGCACGCTAGCGGGGGACGAGCAGTTCTTC.

The chain links TRBV11-2 to TRBJ2-7; 13 nucleotides align to TRBD2. Losses at the gene ends were 5 bases for V and 2 bases for J; bases not matched to a gene: 9. CDR3 length: 17 residues. CDR1 is SGHAT, CDR2 FQNNGV, per germline. For the CDR3, the DNA is TGTGCCAGCAGCCCTGGGACTAGCGGGACCTATACCTACGAGCAGTACTTC. This gives the protein CASSPGTSGTYTYEQYF.

The chain carries TRBV10-1 and TRBJ2-7; D possibly uses TRBD1 or TRBD2 (5 bases each). Germline V gene lookup returns CDR1 WNHNN and CDR2 SYGVQD (reference sequence). The CDR3 consists of 13 residues. V was clipped by 6 bases and J by 1 base, with 10 bases between them. The CDR3 coding sequence is TGCGCCAGCAGAGGGACCGAGTCCTACGAGCAGTACTTC. Translation: CASRGTESYEQYF.

The chain carries TRBV12-3 or TRBV12-4 and TRBJ1-3, with TRBD1 as a possible D gene (5 bases). This CDR3 has 16 amino acids. The V end lost 1 base, the J end lost 0 bases, and 10 bases lay between the germline ends. The CDR3 protein is CASSLGGPPSGNTIYF. CDR3 nucleotides: TGTGCCAGCAGTTTAGGGGGACCTCCCTCTGGAAACACCATATATTTT.